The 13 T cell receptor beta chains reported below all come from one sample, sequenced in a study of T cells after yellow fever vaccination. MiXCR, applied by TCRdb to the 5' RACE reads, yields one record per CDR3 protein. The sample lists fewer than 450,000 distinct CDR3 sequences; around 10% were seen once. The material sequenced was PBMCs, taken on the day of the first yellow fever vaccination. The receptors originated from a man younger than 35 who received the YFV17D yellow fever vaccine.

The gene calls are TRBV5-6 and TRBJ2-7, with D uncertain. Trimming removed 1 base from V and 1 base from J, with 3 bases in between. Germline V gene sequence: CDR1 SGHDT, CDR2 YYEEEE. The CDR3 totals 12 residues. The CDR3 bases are TGTGCCAGCAGCTTGCTATCCTACGAGCAGTACGTC. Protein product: CASSLLSYEQYV.

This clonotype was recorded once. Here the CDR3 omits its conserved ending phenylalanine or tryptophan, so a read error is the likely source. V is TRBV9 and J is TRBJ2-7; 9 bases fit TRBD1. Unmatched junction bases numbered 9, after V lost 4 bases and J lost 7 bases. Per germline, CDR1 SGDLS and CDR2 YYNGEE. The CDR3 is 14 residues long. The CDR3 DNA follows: TGTGCCAGCAGCACCAACCCGGGACAGGGTGAGCAGTACTAC. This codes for CASSTNPGQGEQYY.

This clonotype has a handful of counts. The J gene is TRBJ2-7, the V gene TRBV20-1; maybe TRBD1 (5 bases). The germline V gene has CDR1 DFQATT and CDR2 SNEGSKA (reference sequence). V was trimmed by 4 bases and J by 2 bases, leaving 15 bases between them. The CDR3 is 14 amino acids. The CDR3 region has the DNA TGCAGTGCTACCTCTGGGGCCCCCGCCTACGAGCAGTACTTC. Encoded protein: CSATSGAPAYEQYF.

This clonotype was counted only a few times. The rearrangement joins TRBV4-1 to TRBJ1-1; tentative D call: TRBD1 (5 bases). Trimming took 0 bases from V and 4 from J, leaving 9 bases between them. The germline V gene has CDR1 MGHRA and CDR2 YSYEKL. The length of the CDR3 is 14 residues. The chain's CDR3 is CASSQDGRGTEAFF. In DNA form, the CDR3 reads TGCGCCAGCAGCCAAGACGGGAGGGGCACTGAAGCTTTCTTT.

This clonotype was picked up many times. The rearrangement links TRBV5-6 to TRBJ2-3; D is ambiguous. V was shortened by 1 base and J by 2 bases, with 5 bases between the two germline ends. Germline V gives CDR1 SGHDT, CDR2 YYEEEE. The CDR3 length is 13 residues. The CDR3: CASSLRYTDTQYF. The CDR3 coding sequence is TGTGCCAGCAGCTTGCGATACACAGATACGCAGTATTTT.

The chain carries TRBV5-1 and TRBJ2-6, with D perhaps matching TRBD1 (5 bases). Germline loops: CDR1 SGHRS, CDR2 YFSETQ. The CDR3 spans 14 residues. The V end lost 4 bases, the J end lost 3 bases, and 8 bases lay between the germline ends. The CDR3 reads CASSMQGGANVLTF. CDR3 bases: TGCGCCAGCAGCATGCAGGGTGGGGCCAACGTCCTGACTTTC.

The CDR3 DNA follows: TGTGCCAGCAGCCGCGAGGCGACCTCTCGCGAGCAGTACTTC. This encodes CASSREATSREQYF. This sequence joins TRBV12-3 or TRBV12-4 and TRBJ2-7; D not resolved. The CDR3 has 14 amino acids. V gave up 6 bases and J gave up 6 bases, with 18 bases separating them.

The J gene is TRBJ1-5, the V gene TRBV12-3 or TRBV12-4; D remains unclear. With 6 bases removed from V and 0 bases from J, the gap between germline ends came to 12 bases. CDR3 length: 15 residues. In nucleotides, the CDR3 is TGTGCCAGCAGCTCTACAGTGAATAGCAATCAGCCCCAGCATTTT. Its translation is CASSSTVNSNQPQHF.

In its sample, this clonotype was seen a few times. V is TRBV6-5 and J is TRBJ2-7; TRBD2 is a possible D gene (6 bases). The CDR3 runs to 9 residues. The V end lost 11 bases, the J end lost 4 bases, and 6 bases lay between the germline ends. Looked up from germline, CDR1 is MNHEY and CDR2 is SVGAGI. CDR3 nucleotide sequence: TGTGCCGGGGGGTACGAGCAGTACTTC. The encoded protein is CAGGYEQYF.

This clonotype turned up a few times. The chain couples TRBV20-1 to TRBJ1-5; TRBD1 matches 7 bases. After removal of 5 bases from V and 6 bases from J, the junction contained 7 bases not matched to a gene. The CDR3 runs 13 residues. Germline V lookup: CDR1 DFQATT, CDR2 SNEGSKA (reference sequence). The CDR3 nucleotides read TGCAGTGCTGCGAGGGGGCTAGTTCAGCCCCAGCATTTT. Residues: CSAARGLVQPQHF.

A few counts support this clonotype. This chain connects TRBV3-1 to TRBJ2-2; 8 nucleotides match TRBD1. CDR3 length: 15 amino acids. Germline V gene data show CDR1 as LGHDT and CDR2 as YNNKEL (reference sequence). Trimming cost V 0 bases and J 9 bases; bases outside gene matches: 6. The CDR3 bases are TGTGCCAGCAGCCAAGATCCCGGACAGGGCAGGGAGCTGTTTTTT. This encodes CASSQDPGQGRELFF.

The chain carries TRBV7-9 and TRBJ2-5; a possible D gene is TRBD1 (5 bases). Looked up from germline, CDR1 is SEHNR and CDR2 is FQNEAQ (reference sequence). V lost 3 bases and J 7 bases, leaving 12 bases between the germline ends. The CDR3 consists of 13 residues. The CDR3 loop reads CASSFQGSVTQYF. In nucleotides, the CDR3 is TGTGCCAGCAGCTTCCAGGGAAGCGTGACCCAGTACTTC.

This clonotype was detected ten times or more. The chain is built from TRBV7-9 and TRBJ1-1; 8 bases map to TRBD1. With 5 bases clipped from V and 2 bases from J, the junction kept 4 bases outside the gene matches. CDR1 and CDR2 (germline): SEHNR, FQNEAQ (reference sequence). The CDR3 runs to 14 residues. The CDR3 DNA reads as TGTGCCAGCAGCCAGGGGGCTTCAAACACTGAAGCTTTCTTT. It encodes CASSQGASNTEAFF.